The 29 T cell receptor beta chains reported below all come from one sample, sequenced in a study of T-cell memory formation after mild COVID-19 (dated by TCRdb to about 2021). Library generation was performed with 5' RACE. The reads were generated on an Illumina NovaSeq 6000. TCRdb took the public reads, trimmed them with fastp at Q25, ran MiXCR for clone calling and kept in-frame beta chains. A single entry per CDR3 protein holds the most common genes and DNA from its merged rows. This sample is represented by around 29,000 distinct CDR3 sequences; roughly a sixth of them were singletons. The ten largest clones represent roughly 1.5% of the sample. Sequencing was carried out using PBMCs or a T cell subset sorted from them (not recorded which). These receptors were taken from an adult who had mild COVID-19 (a few samples of this study predate the infection). The sample titles of this study are shuffled in the database, so cell type and time point are left out.

This clonotype appeared many times. CDR3 nucleotide sequence: TGTGCCAGCAGCCAACTACAGCTTTCGGGGCGACTATCCTACGAGCAGTACTTC. Its translation: CASSQLQLSGRLSYEQYF. The chain has TRBV14 and TRBJ2-7, with D tentatively TRBD1 or TRBD2 (5 bases each). This CDR3 has 18 amino acids. Trimming stripped 2 bases from V and 1 base from J, with 21 bases between. Germline V CDR1 and CDR2: SGHDN, FVKESK.

This clonotype was recorded many times. V and J are TRBV4-2 and TRBJ2-3, with a tentative D call TRBD2 (5 bases). V was cut by 2 bases and J by 1 base, with 10 bases left in between. The CDR3 covers 15 residues. Germline V gene lookup returns CDR1 LGHNA and CDR2 YNFKEQ. CDR3 DNA: TGTGCCAGCAGCCAAACGGGAATGGGCACAGATACGCAGTATTTT. Translating gives CASSQTGMGTDTQYF.

This clonotype was counted many times. V is TRBV5-1 and J is TRBJ2-3; D call uncertain. This CDR3 has 14 residues. The germline V and J ends were trimmed by 0 bases and 5 bases, with 10 bases remaining between them. CDR1 SGHRS and CDR2 YFSETQ come from the germline V gene. In DNA, the CDR3 is TGCGCCAGCAGCTTGGACTCCCCGAGAGATACGCAGTATTTT. This encodes CASSLDSPRDTQYF. Complete variable domain (other parts from reference TRBV5-1 and TRBJ2-3): KAGVTQTPRYLIKTRGQQVTLSCSPISGHRSVSWYQQTPGQGLQFLFEYFSETQRNKGNFPGRFSGRQFSNSRSEMNVSTLELGDSALYLCASSLDSPRDTQYFGPGTRLTVL.

This clonotype was seen many times. The chain joins TRBV3-1 to TRBJ1-5, with unresolved D. The CDR3 sequence is 12 residues long. V was cut by 3 bases and J by 10 bases, with 10 bases left in between. Germline assignment: CDR1 LGHDT and CDR2 YNNKEL (reference sequence). This CDR3 is CASSQVDGPQHF. CDR3 DNA sequence: TGTGCCAGCAGCCAGGTCGACGGACCCCAGCATTTT.

This clonotype was counted ten times or more. The rearrangement links TRBV7-2 to TRBJ1-2; D unresolved. Trimming removed 2 bases at V and 5 bases at J, with 18 bases between. Germline V lookup: CDR1 SGHTA, CDR2 FQGNSA. This CDR3 has 16 residues. The CDR3 here is CASSLSAGLAPYGYTF. CDR3 coding DNA: TGTGCCAGCAGCTTATCGGCAGGATTGGCCCCATATGGCTACACCTTC. The whole variable domain, remainder taken from reference TRBV7-2 and TRBJ1-2, is GAGVSQSPSNKVTEKGKDVELRCDPISGHTALYWYRQSLGQGLEFLIYFQGNSAPDKSGLPSDRFSAERTGGSVSTLTIQRTQQEDSAVYLCASSLSAGLAPYGYTFGSGTRLTVV.

The table lists this clonotype with many counts. The rearrangement links TRBV30 to TRBJ2-1, with 11 bases fitting TRBD2. This CDR3 region has 17 residues. The germline CDR1 and CDR2 sequences are GTSNPN and SVGIG (reference sequence). V trimming: 1 base; J trimming: 2 bases; junction bases outside the gene matches: 7. For the CDR3, the DNA is TGTGCCTGGAGTGCTAAGGGACTAGCGGCTACCTACAATGAGCAGTTCTTC. Translated: CAWSAKGLAATYNEQFF.

At least ten counts were recorded for this clonotype. DNA for the CDR3: TGTGCCAGCACCTTGGGAGGAGACACCGGGGAGCTGTTTTTT. Translating it yields CASTLGGDTGELFF. The chain employs TRBV2 and TRBJ2-2, with D possibly being TRBD2 (6 bases). CDR1 SNHLY and CDR2 FYNNEI come from the germline V gene. Trimming stripped 7 bases from V and 3 bases from J, with 12 bases between. CDR3 length: 14 residues.

This clonotype was recorded at least ten times. V is TRBV7-2 and J is TRBJ1-1; D may be TRBD1 (5 bases). The CDR3 loop spans 15 amino acids. Deletions cut 5 bases from V and 0 bases from J, with 13 bases between. CDR1 SGHTA and CDR2 FQGNSA come from the germline V gene. CDR3 nucleotide sequence: TGTGCCAGCAGCCCCGGGACGGGAATGAACACTGAAGCTTTCTTT. It is translated as CASSPGTGMNTEAFF.

Only a few counts were recorded for this clonotype. The chain has TRBV29-1 and TRBJ2-1; the D is unclear. The V end lost 4 bases, the J end lost 8 bases, and 15 bases lay between the germline ends. Looked up from germline, CDR1 is SQVTM and CDR2 is ANQGSEA. The CDR3 loop spans 13 amino acids. Written as DNA, the CDR3 is TGCAGCGTTGGGACCCGTGGGGATGATGAGCAGTTCTTC. Amino acid sequence: CSVGTRGDDEQFF.

Many counts were recorded for this clonotype. The CDR3 coding sequence is TGTGCCATCATTAAAGGAGCGCCGAACACTGAAGCTTTCTTT. Protein: CAIIKGAPNTEAFF. This chain joins TRBV12-3 or TRBV12-4 and TRBJ1-1; D unclear. There are 14 residues in the CDR3. The V end was cut by 10 bases, the J end by 1 base, with 16 bases between.

In this sample, this clonotype turned up many times. The chain joins TRBV30 to TRBJ1-1, with no clear D. The CDR3 spans 13 residues. V lost 0 bases and J 2 bases, leaving 7 bases between the germline ends. The V gene's germline CDR1 is GTSNPN and CDR2 SVGIG (reference sequence). The chain's CDR3 is CAWSVSTNTEAFF. CDR3 DNA: TGTGCCTGGAGTGTTTCAACTAACACTGAAGCTTTCTTT.

This clonotype was counted ten times or more. The chain links TRBV2 to TRBJ2-5; TRBD1 or TRBD2 may be the D gene (5 bases each). The length of the CDR3 is 13 residues. Trimming took 6 bases from V and 5 from J, leaving 13 bases between them. Germline loops: CDR1 SNHLY, CDR2 FYNNEI. The CDR3 DNA follows: TGTGCCAGCAGGGGGGACGTGCAGGAGACCCAGTACTTC. This gives the protein CASRGDVQETQYF.

The V call is TRBV7-9, the J call TRBJ2-1, with D tentatively TRBD1 (5 bases). The germline V gene has CDR1 SEHNR and CDR2 FQNEAQ (reference sequence). CDR3 length: 15 amino acids. V was shortened by 1 base and J by 6 bases, with 13 bases between the two germline ends. The CDR3 DNA reads TGTGCCAGCAGCTTAGTGGCAGGGAACTTCAATGAGCAGTTCTTC. The encoded protein is CASSLVAGNFNEQFF.

In its sample, this clonotype was seen many times. In DNA, the CDR3 is TGCAGTGCTAGTATCGGGAGTTACGGCTACGAGCAGTACTTC. Translating it yields CSASIGSYGYEQYF. This rearrangement joins TRBV20-1 to TRBJ2-7, with a tentative D call TRBD2 (6 bases). With 3 bases removed from V and 3 bases from J, the gap between germline ends came to 15 bases. This CDR3 has 14 amino acids. Looked up from germline, CDR1 is DFQATT and CDR2 is SNEGSKA (reference sequence).

This clonotype was counted many times. The chain is built from TRBV7-9 and TRBJ2-7, with a weak D call TRBD1 (7 bases). This CDR3 comprises 14 residues. V was clipped by 5 bases and J by 6 bases, with 17 bases between them. From germline, CDR1 is SEHNR and CDR2 FQNEAQ (reference sequence). The CDR3 region is CASSQGGREAEQYF. CDR3 bases: TGTGCCAGCAGCCAGGGGGGCCGGGAAGCCGAGCAGTACTTC. Combining the CDR3 with reference TRBV7-9 and TRBJ2-7 gives the whole variable domain DTGVSQNPRHKITKRGQNVTFRCDPISEHNRLYWYRQTLGQGPEFLTYFQNEAQLEKSRLLSDRFSAERPKGSFSTLEIQRTEQGDSAMYLCASSQGGREAEQYFGPGTRLTVT.

This clonotype was detected many times. The rearrangement links TRBV5-1 to TRBJ2-5; D gene ambiguous. The germline V gene has CDR1 SGHRS and CDR2 YFSETQ. The CDR3 totals 13 residues. Trimming left V 4 bases short and J 2 bases short, with 9 bases between. The CDR3 loop is CASSRRHQETQYF. The DNA for the CDR3 is TGCGCCAGCAGCAGGAGACATCAAGAGACCCAGTACTTC.

This clonotype was counted many times. The chain combines TRBV7-3 with TRBJ1-5; D is undetermined. The CDR3 length is 15 residues. Trimming shortened V by 5 bases and J by 2 bases, and 13 bases separated the two germline ends. From germline, CDR1 is SGHTA and CDR2 FQGTGA. The DNA of the CDR3 is TGTGCCAGCAGCGAATCCGACGGTTGCAATCAGCCCCAGCATTTT. Amino acid sequence: CASSESDGCNQPQHF. The entire variable domain, with the rest obtained from reference TRBV7-3 and TRBJ1-5, is as follows: GAGVSQTPSNKVTEKGKYVELRCDPISGHTALYWYRQSLGQGPEFLIYFQGTGAADDSGLPNDRFFAVRPEGSVSTLKIQRTERGDSAVYLCASSESDGCNQPQHFGDGTRLSIL.

V usage is TRBV5-1 and J usage is TRBJ2-3, with a possible D match to TRBD2 (6 bases). CDR1 and CDR2 (germline): SGHRS, YFSETQ. With 4 bases removed from V and 1 base from J, the gap between germline ends came to 16 bases. This CDR3 contains 16 residues. The CDR3 here is CASSPLGRLGTDTQYF. The CDR3 coding sequence is TGCGCCAGCAGCCCCCTGGGGAGGTTGGGCACAGATACGCAGTATTTT. Together with reference TRBV5-1 and TRBJ2-3, the CDR3 gives the full variable domain: KAGVTQTPRYLIKTRGQQVTLSCSPISGHRSVSWYQQTPGQGLQFLFEYFSETQRNKGNFPGRFSGRQFSNSRSEMNVSTLELGDSALYLCASSPLGRLGTDTQYFGPGTRLTVL.

This clonotype was seen repeatedly, ten times or more. V is TRBV5-1 and J is TRBJ2-7; 11 nucleotides line up with TRBD2. The CDR3 is 15 amino acids. Germline-derived CDR1 and CDR2 are SGHRS and YFSETQ. J gave up 4 bases and V 4 bases, and 7 bases lay outside the gene matches. The CDR3 region has the DNA TGCGCCAGCAGCCTCGGGACTAGCGGAGAATACGAGCAGTACTTC. It is translated as CASSLGTSGEYEQYF.

This clonotype was counted at least ten times. This sequence joins TRBV6-5 and TRBJ2-3; 7 bases map to TRBD2. J gave up 7 bases and V 8 bases, and 9 bases lay outside the gene matches. The CDR3 extends over 13 amino acids. Germline CDR1 and CDR2: MNHEY and SVGAGI. The CDR3 is CASAPGGEYTQYF. CDR3 in DNA: TGTGCCAGCGCTCCGGGAGGCGAATATACGCAGTATTTT.

Ten or more counts support this clonotype. The chain employs TRBV12-3 or TRBV12-4 and TRBJ1-3, with TRBD1 as a possible D gene (5 bases). V lost 7 bases to trimming and J lost 3 bases, with 16 bases between them. This CDR3 contains 15 residues. This CDR3 reads CASNPGTSRGNTIYF. For the CDR3, the DNA is TGTGCCAGCAACCCCGGGACTTCCCGTGGAAACACCATATATTTT.

This clonotype counts as medium-sized (0.01 to 0.1%). The chain joins TRBV7-2 to TRBJ2-1; TRBD2 is a possible D gene (5 bases). Per the germline V gene, CDR1 is SGHTA and CDR2 is FQGNSA. This CDR3 comprises 14 residues. V was pared by 1 base and J by 4 bases, with 8 bases between. Here the CDR3 reads CASSLGGFYNEQFF. Here the CDR3 DNA reads TGTGCCAGCAGCTTAGGCGGGTTTTACAATGAGCAGTTCTTC.

In its sample, this clonotype was seen many times. The chain combines TRBV7-2 with TRBJ2-2; the D is unclear. The CDR3 runs 15 residues. Trimming cost V 3 bases and J 5 bases, with 13 bases left between them. Germline assignment: CDR1 SGHTA and CDR2 FQGNSA. The CDR3 DNA reads as TGTGCCAGCAGCTTTCTAGGTTTCGGTACCGGGGAGCTGTTTTTT. Translating gives CASSFLGFGTGELFF.

This clonotype was counted only a few times. The CDR3 here is CASRLTGGGDEQYF. The CDR3 DNA reads TGTGCCAGCAGGTTGACAGGGGGAGGAGACGAGCAGTACTTC. The chain employs TRBV12-3 or TRBV12-4 and TRBJ2-7; 9 bases map to TRBD1. This CDR3 has 14 amino acids. J was trimmed by 5 bases and V by 6 bases; bases with no gene match: 8.

The V gene is TRBV7-9, the J gene TRBJ1-5; D remains ambiguous. V lost 5 bases and J lost 5, with 10 bases in between. Germline V CDR1 and CDR2: SEHNR, FQNEAQ (reference sequence). The CDR3 contains 13 residues. CDR3 in DNA: TGTGCCAGCAGCCCCGAGAGGGATCAGCCCCAGCATTTT. Its translation: CASSPERDQPQHF.

This clonotype has only a few counts. The rearrangement links TRBV3-1 to TRBJ2-1; TRBD1 matches 11 bases. With 1 base clipped from V and 3 bases from J, the junction kept 5 bases outside the gene matches. The CDR3 contains 17 residues. In germline, CDR1 is LGHDT, CDR2 YNNKEL (reference sequence). Here the CDR3 DNA reads TGTGCCAGCAGCCAAGTAGGGACAGGGGGTAACTACAATGAGCAGTTCTTC. As protein: CASSQVGTGGNYNEQFF.

This clonotype appeared many times. This chain uses TRBV29-1 with TRBJ1-3; D gene uncertain. V was trimmed by 6 bases and J by 1 base, leaving 10 bases between them. This CDR3 region has 13 residues. Germline values: CDR1 SQVTM, CDR2 ANQGSEA. CDR3: CSVALMSGNTIYF. The CDR3, as DNA: TGCAGCGTAGCGCTGATGTCTGGAAACACCATATATTTT. Together with reference TRBV29-1 and TRBJ1-3, the CDR3 gives the full variable domain: SAVISQKPSRDICQRGTSLTIQCQVDSQVTMMFWYRQQPGQSLTLIATANQGSEATYESGFVIDKFPISRPNLTFSTLTVSNMSPEDSSIYLCSVALMSGNTIYFGEGSWLTVV.

Here the CDR3 DNA reads TGTGCCAGCAGTTTATGGCGGCGAGCTGAAGCTTTCTTT. The encoded protein is CASSLWRRAEAFF. This rearrangement joins TRBV27 to TRBJ1-1, with no clear D. CDR3 length: 13 amino acids. V was shortened by 1 base and J by 6 bases, with 9 bases between the two germline ends. Germline loops: CDR1 MNHEY, CDR2 SMNVEV (reference sequence).

In this sample, this clonotype turned up a few times. The rearrangement links TRBV19 to TRBJ1-5, with D perhaps matching TRBD1 (5 bases). Germline-derived CDR1 and CDR2 are LNHDA and SQIVND (reference sequence). The CDR3 extends over 14 amino acids. V lost 2 bases and J lost 5, with 10 bases in between. The CDR3 DNA follows: TGTGCCAGTAGTATATGGGTAGGGGATCAGCCCCAGCATTTT. Protein product: CASSIWVGDQPQHF.